This TCR beta chain derives from a study of shared clonotypes between healthy human individuals. Trimming removed 3 bases at V and 11 bases at J, with 10 bases between. There are 11 residues in the CDR3. From germline, CDR1 is SGHRS and CDR2 YFSETQ. Sequencing was performed with immunoSEQ multiplex PCR; in TCRdb, only in-frame clones are kept and a portion is missing. The sample holds roughly 2,500,000 clones; 93% are singletons and the top ten take 0.36%. Sequences were obtained from naive CD4+ T cells from PBMCs. Subset given: CD45RA+ positively selected. The sequence was obtained from a man younger than 35 in good health. Some clones in this sample may be carry-over from other donors' samples. The chain has TRBV5-1 and TRBJ2-3; D gene uncertain. CDR3: CASSSEQMQYF. The CDR3 DNA sequence: TGCGCCAGCAGCTCCGAACAAATGCAGTATTTT. Full variable domain (rest looked up from reference TRBV5-1 and TRBJ2-3): KAGVTQTPRYLIKTRGQQVTLSCSPISGHRSVSWYQQTPGQGLQFLFEYFSETQRNKGNFPGRFSGRQFSNSRSEMNVSTLELGDSALYLCASSSEQMQYFGPGTRLTVL.